This T cell receptor beta chain originates from a study of cytomegalovirus exposure and HLA in healthy donors. This clone was counted only a few times. Some clones are missing from TCRdb's copy, which holds only in-frame ones; the method was immunoSEQ multiplex PCR. The sample has over 120,000 clones, approximately 89% seen once. Germline loops: CDR1 KGHSH, CDR2 LQKENI. The CDR3 extends over 14 amino acids. V was clipped by 0 bases and J by 9 bases; unmatched bases: 2. The origin of this receptor is a woman between 18 and 29 years old in good health and CMV-seropositive. The sequenced sample was PBMCs. V and J are TRBV18 and TRBJ1-6; TRBD1 matches at 7 bases. DNA for the CDR3: TGTGCCAGCTCACCACCCGGACAGGCTTCACCCCTCCACTTT. It codes for CASSPPGQASPLHF.